The subject of this entry is one T cell receptor (beta chain). Germline V lookup: CDR1 SGHTA, CDR2 FQGNSA. The ends lost 1 base at V and 2 bases at J; junction bases unmatched: 6. The CDR3 totals 16 residues. The data derive from a study of technical replicates of blood from a few donors. Sequencing was performed with immunoSEQ multiplex PCR; in TCRdb, only in-frame clones are kept and a portion is missing. The sample lists tens of thousands of clones; 85% to 95% were seen once. The J gene is TRBJ2-3, the V gene TRBV7-2, with 7 bases aligning to TRBD2. Material for sequencing was T cells isolated from PBMCs. The TCR was taken from a human donor in good health. CDR3 protein: CASSLGGRGNTDTQYF. CDR3 DNA: TGTGCCAGCAGCTTAGGTGGGCGGGGGAACACAGATACGCAGTATTTT.